The rows below give T cell receptor beta chains drawn from one sample of a study of cytomegalovirus exposure and HLA in healthy donors. Only in-frame clones appear in the TCRdb table, and some are missing; sequencing was by immunoSEQ multiplex PCR. The repertoire has some 120,000 clones, 81% of them found once; the top ten carry about 3.8%. Sequenced: PBMCs. Every receptor here comes from a woman in her 30s in good health and CMV-seronegative. The CDR3 runs from the conserved cysteine through the conserved F or W. D genes are given only for firm matches. Some rows mark clone size as missing; the rest say once, few, many or name a class of expanded clone.

TRBJ1-2 . TRBV13 . TGTGCCAGCAGCTTACGGAGGACCGATAACTATGGCTACACCTTC CASSLRRTDNYGYTF
TRBJ1-1 . TRBV10-1 TRBD1 TGCGCTTCGAGAACAGGGGAGGAATCTGAAGCTTTCTTT CASRTGEESEAFF
TRBJ1-4 . TRBV10-2 . TGCGCCAGCAGTCTGGGACCGGGACTGTCTAATGAAAAACTGTTTTTT CASSLGPGLSNEKLFF
TRBJ2-7 . TRBV29-1 . TGCAGCGTTGACCTGGAGGGGTACGAGCAGTACTTC CSVDLEGYEQYF
TRBJ2-3 . TRBV13 . TGTGCCAGCAGCTCACCCGAGACAATGCTGACAGATACGCAGTATTTT CASSSPETMLTDTQYF
TRBJ1-3 medium-sized TRBV5-1 TRBD1 TGCGCCAGCAGTGACCCCGGACAGGCCTCTGGAAACACCATATATTTT CASSDPGQASGNTIYF
TRBJ1-1 . TRBV6-5 . TGTGCCAGCAGTTACTCTAGTGCGAACACTGAAGCTTTCTTT CASSYSSANTEAFF
TRBJ1-1 few TRBV4-3 TRBD1 TGCGCCAGCAGCCAAGCCGACAGGGAAACTGAAGCTTTCTTT CASSQADRETEAFF
TRBJ2-7 . TRBV7-2 . TGTGCCAGCAGCTTAGACAGCGGTTCCCCCTACGAGCAGTACTTC CASSLDSGSPYEQYF
TRBJ2-7 . TRBV10-3 . TGTGCCATCAGTGGGCGGTCAGGGCCCTACGAGCAGTACTTC CAISGRSGPYEQYF
TRBJ2-7 . TRBV5-1 TRBD1 TGCGCCAGCAGCGCAGTACCTCTTTCCGGGACAGGGTTCTACGAGCAGTACTTC CASSAVPLSGTGFYEQYF
TRBJ1-4 . TRBV7-9 TRBD1 TGTGCCAGCAGCTCCCAGGGGGCCGCTGGTGAAAAACTGTTTTTT CASSSQGAAGEKLFF
TRBJ2-7 . TRBV5-1 TRBD1 TGCGCCAGCAGCGGGGGACAGGATTACGAGCAGTACTTC CASSGGQDYEQYF
TRBJ1-2 . TRBV2 . TGTGCCAGCAGTGAATTCAGGGGCTATGGCTACACCTTC CASSEFRGYGYTF
TRBJ2-3 . TRBV7-9 TRBD2 TGTGCCAGCAGCTACGGGACTAGCGGCACAGATACGCAGTATTTT CASSYGTSGTDTQYF
TRBJ2-1 . TRBV9 . TGTGCCAGCAGCCCCGGGGGACCGCTCTACAATGAGCAGTTCTTC CASSPGGPLYNEQFF
TRBJ2-4 . TRBV14 TRBD1 TGTGCCAGCAGCCAAAGTCCCCTCGGGACAGGGCCCACTAAGACCGGCAAAAACATTCAGTACTTC CASSQSPLGTGPTKTGKNIQYF
TRBJ1-1 . TRBV6-6 . TGTGCCAGCAGTAGGGTCGGGGACACTGAAGCTTTCTTT CASSRVGDTEAFF
TRBJ1-5 . TRBV5-1 TRBD1 TGCGCCAGCAGCTTAACGACAGGGGGCAATCAGCCCCAGCATTTT CASSLTTGGNQPQHF
TRBJ2-7 . TRBV7-9 . TGTGCCAGCAGCTCTCCTAGAGGAGGGTCTATCTACGAGCAGTACTTC CASSSPRGGSIYEQYF
TRBJ2-3 . TRBV10-1 . TGCGCCAGCAGTGAGTTCGTAGGGCGGGCGGACACAGATACGCAGTATTTT CASSEFVGRADTDTQYF
TRBJ2-7 . TRBV4-1 . TGCGCCAGCAGCCAAGCGAGGCTGGCCTACGAGCAGTACTTC CASSQARLAYEQYF
TRBJ2-5 . TRBV27 . TGTGCCAGCAGAGCAGGGGGGGAGACCCAGTACTTC CASRAGGETQYF
TRBJ2-5 . TRBV7-9 . TGTGCCAGCAGCCTCCGACCTCAGGCGGAGACCCAGTACTTC CASSLRPQAETQYF